This TCR beta chain was sequenced in a study of beta chain features in type 1 diabetes. Investigators reverse transcribed all isolated RNA, so they sequenced expressed TCRB transcripts. The protocol was immunoSEQ multiplex PCR, while the TCRdb copy is restricted to in-frame clones and leaves out a portion. In the table there are some 640,000 clones, over 13% of which are singletons. Study outcomes and limitations: Moderately but significantly shorter TCRB CDR3s were found in Type 1 diabetes patients in all four CD4+ subsets. Sequencing the cDNA could make cells with high TCR expression show up more than they should.

This clone has more than one count but fewer than ten. What it recognizes is unknown. The sequence was collected from a man in his late teens or twenties with type 1 diabetes. The source material was naive CD4+ T cells from blood.

CDR3 DNA: TGTGCCAGCAGCTTAGATGGACGGAAATCCTATGGCTACACCTTC. Amino acid sequence: CASSLDGRKSYGYTF. V gene TRBV5-6 combines with J gene TRBJ1-2; no definite D call. CDR1 is SGHDT, CDR2 YYEEEE, per germline. Deletions cut 2 bases from V and 4 bases from J, with 15 bases between. The CDR3 runs 15 residues.